The rows below give T cell receptor beta chains drawn from one sample of a study of Ad26.COV2.S vaccination and SARS-CoV-2 variants. Libraries were prepared by immunoSEQ multiplex PCR; TCRdb keeps only in-frame clonotypes and omits some of them. The data contain more than 300,000 clones, around 83% of them singletons. Material: peripheral blood, obtained in a trial of Ad26.COV2.S vaccine versus placebo. The receptors come from a person between 18 and 59 years old who received the Ad26.COV2.S COVID-19 vaccine or a placebo. Both conserved end residues are part of each CDR3. D genes are given only for firm matches. Clone size is shown for a subset of rows, as once, few, many or a class of expanded clone.

abundance,d_gene,j_gene,v_gene,CDR3aa,CDR3nt
NA,NA,TRBJ2-2,TRBV7-2,CASSLYGTHTGELFF,TGTGCCAGCAGCTTATACGGGACCCATACCGGGGAGCTGTTTTTT
NA,TRBD1,TRBJ1-2,TRBV14,CASSQNFGTASGGGYTF,TGTGCCAGCAGCCAAAATTTTGGGACAGCCTCGGGGGGTGGCTACACCTTC
NA,NA,TRBJ2-1,TRBV7-3,CASSPTRAAVYEQFF,TGTGCCAGCAGCCCCACACGGGCCGCGGTCTATGAGCAGTTCTTC
NA,TRBD2,TRBJ2-2,TRBV4-2,CASSPLAGGAVGELFF,TGTGCCAGCAGCCCACTAGCGGGGGGTGCGGTCGGGGAGCTGTTTTTT
NA,NA,TRBJ1-1,TRBV24-1,CAAPYIRVSNTEAFF,TGTGCCGCCCCTTATATCAGGGTTTCAAACACTGAAGCTTTCTTT
NA,NA,TRBJ2-2,TRBV19,CASREGVRVPSTGELFF,TGTGCCAGTAGAGAGGGGGTTCGTGTTCCGAGCACCGGGGAGCTGTTTTTT
NA,NA,TRBJ2-3,TRBV11-2,CASSLVGGKSTDTQYF,TGTGCCAGCAGCTTAGTAGGGGGGAAAAGCACAGATACGCAGTATTTT
NA,TRBD1,TRBJ1-5,TRBV19,CASSQQGARQPQHF,TGTGCCAGTAGCCAACAGGGGGCGCGGCAGCCCCAGCATTTT
NA,NA,TRBJ2-3,TRBV5-4,CASSLEDTQYF,TGTGCCAGCAGCTTGGAAGATACGCAGTATTTT
NA,TRBD1,TRBJ1-2,TRBV9,CASSVSAQGAGNYGYTF,TGTGCCAGCAGCGTGTCAGCCCAGGGGGCTGGGAACTATGGCTACACCTTC
NA,TRBD1,TRBJ1-4,TRBV7-8,CASRASGTGGEKLFF,TGTGCCAGCAGGGCATCCGGGACAGGTGGGGAAAAACTGTTTTTT
NA,NA,TRBJ1-2,TRBV5-6,CASSAGLVVTYGYTF,TGTGCCAGCAGCGCTGGCCTGGTTGTTACTTATGGCTACACCTTC
NA,TRBD1,TRBJ2-1,TRBV6-5,CASTRTWDRANEQFF,TGTGCCAGCACCAGAACCTGGGACAGGGCCAATGAGCAGTTCTTC
NA,TRBD1,TRBJ1-4,TRBV6-6,CASRRGTGGFWGEKLFF,TGTGCCAGCAGGCGAGGGACAGGGGGGTTTTGGGGTGAAAAACTGTTTTTT
NA,TRBD1,TRBJ1-3,TRBV30,CAWKRQGTPSSGNTIYF,TGTGCCTGGAAACGACAGGGAACTCCTTCGTCTGGAAACACCATATATTTT
NA,NA,TRBJ1-5,TRBV5-6,CASSLFDQPQHF,TGTGCCAGCAGCTTGTTTGATCAGCCCCAGCATTTT
NA,NA,TRBJ1-4,TRBV2,CASSERWADEKLFF,TGTGCCAGCAGTGAACGGTGGGCGGATGAAAAACTGTTTTTT
NA,NA,TRBJ2-2,TRBV9,CASSPRGPNTGELFF,TGTGCCAGCAGCCCCAGGGGCCCGAACACCGGGGAGCTGTTTTTT
NA,NA,TRBJ1-1,TRBV5-1,CASSLAQENTEAFF,TGCGCCAGCAGCTTGGCTCAGGAGAACACTGAAGCTTTCTTT
NA,NA,TRBJ2-7,TRBV6-5,CASRYTRFGSYEQYF,TGTGCCAGCAGATATACAAGGTTTGGGAGCTACGAGCAGTACTTC
NA,TRBD1,TRBJ1-2,TRBV7-8,CASSRGQGPYGYTF,TGTGCCAGCAGCCGTGGACAGGGTCCCTATGGCTACACCTTC
NA,NA,TRBJ2-5,TRBV7-2,CASSFAYQGAQYF,TGTGCCAGCAGCTTCGCGTACCAAGGGGCCCAGTACTTC
NA,TRBD2,TRBJ2-5,TRBV3-1/TRBV3-2,CASSQALRGGQETQYF,TGTGCCAGCAGCCAAGCTTTGCGGGGGGGCCAAGAGACCCAGTACTTC
NA,NA,TRBJ1-5,TRBV6-2/TRBV6-3,CASSYGGSNQPQHF,TGTGCCAGCAGTTACGGGGGCTCCAATCAGCCCCAGCATTTT
NA,NA,TRBJ2-2,TRBV7-2,CASSLQGRGTGELFF,TGTGCCAGCAGCCTACAGGGGAGGGGGACCGGGGAGCTGTTTTTT
NA,NA,TRBJ1-5,TRBV7-2,CASSLEGAGNQPQHF,TGTGCCAGCAGCTTAGAGGGTGCGGGCAATCAGCCCCAGCATTTT
NA,NA,TRBJ2-2,TRBV10-3,CAIRTENTGELFF,TGTGCCATCAGGACCGAGAACACCGGGGAGCTGTTTTTT
NA,TRBD2,TRBJ2-7,TRBV4-1,CASSQAGGPKGVREQYF,TGCGCCAGCAGCCAGGCGGGGGGGCCGAAGGGAGTACGCGAGCAGTACTTC
NA,TRBD1,TRBJ1-2,TRBV3-1/TRBV3-2,CASSQGGTGEQSGGYTF,TGTGCCAGCAGCCAAGGTGGGACAGGAGAACAGTCAGGGGGCTACACCTTC
NA,TRBD1,TRBJ1-1,TRBV11-2,CASSSQGATEAFF,TGTGCCAGCAGCTCACAGGGGGCCACTGAAGCTTTCTTT
NA,NA,TRBJ2-7,TRBV7-9,CASSYDRLASYEQYF,TGTGCCAGCAGCTACGACCGCTTAGCTTCTTACGAGCAGTACTTC
NA,TRBD1,TRBJ1-1,TRBV19,CASSRRTGAETEAFF,TGTGCCAGTAGTAGACGGACAGGGGCCGAAACTGAAGCTTTCTTT
NA,NA,TRBJ1-3,TRBV5-1,CASSLGRVGNTIYF,TGCGCCAGCAGCTTGGGCAGGGTTGGAAACACCATATATTTT
NA,NA,TRBJ2-5,TRBV18,CASSPGRQETQYF,TGTGCCAGCTCACCGGGAAGGCAAGAGACCCAGTACTTC
NA,NA,TRBJ1-6,TRBV5-6,CASSLSPSYNSPLHF,TGTGCCAGCAGCCTGAGCCCGTCCTATAATTCACCCCTCCACTTT
NA,NA,TRBJ2-5,TRBV6-5,CASDRGVETQYF,TGTGCCAGCGACCGCGGGGTAGAGACCCAGTACTTC
NA,NA,TRBJ2-1,TRBV2,CASSVWDRYNEQFF,TGTGCCAGCAGTGTATGGGATCGGTACAATGAGCAGTTCTTC
once,NA,TRBJ2-5,TRBV29-1,CSARTAQETQYF,TGCAGCGCCAGGACAGCCCAAGAGACCCAGTACTTC
NA,NA,TRBJ2-7,TRBV5-6,CASSPSLPLNEQYF,TGTGCCAGCAGCCCCAGCCTTCCTTTAAACGAGCAGTACTTC
NA,TRBD1,TRBJ2-7,TRBV30,CAWTGQGRMQYF,TGTGCCTGGACCGGACAGGGGAGGATGCAGTACTTC
NA,TRBD2,TRBJ2-2,TRBV2,CASTSGRNSGELFF,TGTGCCAGCACTAGCGGCAGGAACTCCGGGGAGCTGTTTTTT